The 9 T cell receptor beta chains below come from one sample, sequenced in a study of T-cell memory formation after mild COVID-19 (dated by TCRdb to about 2021). The library was generated by 5' RACE. Sequencing relied on an Illumina NovaSeq 6000. The public sequencing data were trimmed at Q25 with fastp and processed into clonotypes with MiXCR by TCRdb, which kept only in-frame beta chains. All rows with the same CDR3 protein become a single entry with the most common DNA and genes. The sample data list a few hundred thousand distinct CDR3 sequences, and 20% to 25% of these were observed just once. The ten largest clonotypes hold around 20% of the sample. The specimen sequenced was PBMCs or a T cell subset sorted from them (not recorded which). All receptors come from a man younger than 30 who had mild COVID-19 (a few samples of this study predate the infection). The sample titles of this study are shuffled in the database, so cell type and time point are left out; the donor was told from shared clones.

This clonotype showed up just a few times. The rearrangement uses TRBV5-1 and TRBJ2-7, with a weak D call TRBD2 (5 bases). This CDR3 contains 15 residues. V lost 0 bases and J 5 bases, leaving 15 bases between the germline ends. CDR1 and CDR2 from the germline V gene are SGHRS and YFSETQ. CDR3 sequence reads: CASSLEFRTLDEQYF. The DNA of the CDR3 is TGCGCCAGCAGCTTGGAATTCCGGACTCTAGACGAGCAGTACTTC.

The chain uses TRBV3-1 and TRBJ1-1; D is possibly TRBD1 (6 bases). Germline V gene data show CDR1 as LGHDT and CDR2 as YNNKEL (reference sequence). V shed 1 base and J shed 0 bases, with 9 bases lying between them. This CDR3 has 15 amino acids. The CDR3 loop reads CASSQGGTMNTEAFF. In DNA form, the CDR3 reads TGTGCCAGCAGCCAAGGAGGGACAATGAACACTGAAGCTTTCTTT. Supplemented by reference TRBV3-1 and TRBJ1-1, the full variable domain reads DTAVSQTPKYLVTQMGNDKSIKCEQNLGHDTMYWYKQDSKKFLKIMFSYNNKELIINETVPNRFSPKSPDKAHLNLHINSLELGDSAVYFCASSQGGTMNTEAFFGQGTRLTVV.

CDR3 DNA: TGTGCCAGCAGCCCCTCCGCAGTCTGGGGGAATGAAAAACTGTTTTTT. This sequence encodes CASSPSAVWGNEKLFF. The chain couples TRBV4-2 to TRBJ1-4, with a tentative D call TRBD1 (5 bases). The V end lost 4 bases, the J end lost 5 bases, and 17 bases lay between the germline ends. The CDR3 covers 16 residues. In germline, CDR1 is LGHNA, CDR2 YNFKEQ.

This clonotype was seen more than once but under ten times. The V and J genes are TRBV6-5 and TRBJ1-2, with D unresolved. This CDR3 has 15 amino acids. Looked up from germline, CDR1 is MNHEY and CDR2 is SVGAGI. Between the trimmed V and J ends, which lost 2 bases and 3 bases, there was a span of 13 bases. The CDR3 DNA sequence: TGTGCCAGCAGTTACGGCTCCGTAAACTACTATGGCTACACCTTC. Translated, it gives CASSYGSVNYYGYTF.

V gene TRBV4-2 combines with J gene TRBJ2-5; 8 bases agree with TRBD2. V was pared by 4 bases and J by 0 bases, with 7 bases of the junction left unmatched. This CDR3 is built from 16 residues. Looked up from germline, CDR1 is LGHNA and CDR2 is YNFKEQ. CDR3 coding DNA: TGTGCCAGCAGCCCAAGTGGCGGGGGGTACCAAGAGACCCAGTACTTC. It is translated as CASSPSGGGYQETQYF.

This clonotype was seen a few times. The chain employs TRBV14 and TRBJ2-7; 7 bases are a match to TRBD1. This CDR3 is built from 15 residues. Losses at the gene ends were 0 bases for V and 7 bases for J; bases not matched to a gene: 9. Germline CDR1 and CDR2: SGHDN and FVKESK. The CDR3 sequence: CASSQDLRKQGEQYV. The CDR3 DNA reads TGTGCCAGCAGCCAAGACTTGAGGAAACAGGGGGAGCAGTACGTC.

This clonotype has just a few counts. The chain employs TRBV20-1 and TRBJ1-1; 12 bases line up with TRBD1. V shed 3 bases and J 10 bases; nucleotides not matched to a gene: 12. This CDR3 is built from 15 residues. The germline CDR1 and CDR2 sequences are DFQATT and SNEGSKA (reference sequence). The CDR3 coding sequence is TGCAGTGCTAGTCGCGGGACAGGGGGCGTCTTCGGAGCTTTCTTT. It translates to CSASRGTGGVFGAFF.

This clonotype was seen a few times. The V call is TRBV6-6, the J call TRBJ1-1; TRBD1 might be the D (5 bases). The CDR3 runs to 12 residues. Deletions cut 5 bases from V and 7 bases from J, with 11 bases between. The V gene's germline CDR1 is MNHNY and CDR2 SVGAGI (reference sequence). In DNA form, the CDR3 reads TGTGCCAGCAGTGGAGCGGGGGGTGAAGCTTTCTTT. Translation: CASSGAGGEAFF.

This clonotype was counted between two and nine times. This sequence joins TRBV3-1 and TRBJ2-1; TRBD2 matches at 7 bases. This CDR3 is built from 15 residues. Per germline, CDR1 LGHDT and CDR2 YNNKEL (reference sequence). After removal of 4 bases from V and 0 bases from J, the junction contained 3 bases not matched to a gene. CDR3 sequence (DNA): TGTGCCAGCAGCCTCCGGACTAGCTCCTACAATGAGCAGTTCTTC. Translating gives CASSLRTSSYNEQFF.